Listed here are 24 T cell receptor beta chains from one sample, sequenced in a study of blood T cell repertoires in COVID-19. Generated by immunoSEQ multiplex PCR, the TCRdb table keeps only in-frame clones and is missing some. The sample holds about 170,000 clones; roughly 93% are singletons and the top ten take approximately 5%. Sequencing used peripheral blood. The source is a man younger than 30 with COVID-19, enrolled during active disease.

The CDR3 sequence: CSASLGTGAVSNQPQHF. The CDR3 bases are TGCAGTGCTAGTCTTGGGACAGGGGCGGTCAGCAATCAGCCCCAGCATTTT. The chain has TRBV20-1 and TRBJ1-5, with 10 nucleotides matching TRBD1. Germline V gene sequence: CDR1 DFQATT, CDR2 SNEGSKA (reference sequence). CDR3 length: 17 amino acids. Unmatched junction bases numbered 9, after V lost 3 bases and J lost 1 base.

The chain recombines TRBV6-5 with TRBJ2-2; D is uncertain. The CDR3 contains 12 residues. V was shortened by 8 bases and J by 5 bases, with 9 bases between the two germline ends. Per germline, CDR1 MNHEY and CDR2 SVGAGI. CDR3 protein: CASRNRTGELFF. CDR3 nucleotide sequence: TGTGCCAGCCGGAACAGAACCGGGGAGCTGTTTTTT.

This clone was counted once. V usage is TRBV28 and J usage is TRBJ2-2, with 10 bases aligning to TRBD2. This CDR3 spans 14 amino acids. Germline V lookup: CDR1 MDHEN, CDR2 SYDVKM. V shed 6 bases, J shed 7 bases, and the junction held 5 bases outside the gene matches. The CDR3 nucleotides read TGTGCCAGCAGCTGGACTAGCGGAGGCGGGGAGCTGTTTTTT. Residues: CASSWTSGGGELFF.

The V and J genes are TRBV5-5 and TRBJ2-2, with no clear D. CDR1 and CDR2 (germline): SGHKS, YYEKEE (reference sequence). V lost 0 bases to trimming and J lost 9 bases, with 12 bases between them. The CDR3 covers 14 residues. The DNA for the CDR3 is TGTGCCAGCAGCTTGGCCTGGGCAGCCAGGGAGCTGTTTTTT. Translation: CASSLAWAARELFF.

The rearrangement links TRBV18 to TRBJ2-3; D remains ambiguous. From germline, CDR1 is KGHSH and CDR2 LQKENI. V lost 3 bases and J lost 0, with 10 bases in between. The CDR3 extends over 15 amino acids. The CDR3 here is CASSPLRPSTDTQYF. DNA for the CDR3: TGTGCCAGCTCACCCCTGCGGCCAAGCACAGATACGCAGTATTTT.

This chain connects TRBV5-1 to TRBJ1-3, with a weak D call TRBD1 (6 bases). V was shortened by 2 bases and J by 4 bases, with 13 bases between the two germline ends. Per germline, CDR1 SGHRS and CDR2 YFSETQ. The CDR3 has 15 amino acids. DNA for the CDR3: TGCGCCAGCAGCTTAGGACAGACTCACGGAAACACCATATATTTT. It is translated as CASSLGQTHGNTIYF.

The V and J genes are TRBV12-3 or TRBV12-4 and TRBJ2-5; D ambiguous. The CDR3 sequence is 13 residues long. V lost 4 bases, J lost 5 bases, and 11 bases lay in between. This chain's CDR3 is CASSSEVGETQYF. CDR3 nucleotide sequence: TGTGCCAGCAGTTCTGAAGTCGGGGAGACCCAGTACTTC.

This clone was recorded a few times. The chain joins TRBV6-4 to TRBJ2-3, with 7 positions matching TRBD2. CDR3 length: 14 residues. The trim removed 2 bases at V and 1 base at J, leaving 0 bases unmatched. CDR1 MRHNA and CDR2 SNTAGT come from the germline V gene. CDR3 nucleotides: TGTGCCAGCAGTGACACTAGCGGCACAGATACGCAGTATTTT. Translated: CASSDTSGTDTQYF.

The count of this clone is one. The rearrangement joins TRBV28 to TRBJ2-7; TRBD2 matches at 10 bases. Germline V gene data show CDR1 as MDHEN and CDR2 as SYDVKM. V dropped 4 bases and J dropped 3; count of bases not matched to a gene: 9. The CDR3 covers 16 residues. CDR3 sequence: CASSSQEVAGGYEQYF. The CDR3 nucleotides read TGTGCCAGCAGTTCCCAAGAGGTAGCGGGAGGCTACGAGCAGTACTTC.

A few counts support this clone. The CDR3 loop reads CASSPAGTGVSYEQYF. The CDR3 nucleotides are TGTGCCAGCAGCCCCGCGGGGACAGGTGTCTCCTACGAGCAGTACTTC. This chain joins TRBV28 and TRBJ2-7; TRBD1 matches 8 bases. This CDR3 spans 16 amino acids. Germline V gene lookup returns CDR1 MDHEN and CDR2 SYDVKM. Trimming removed 6 bases from V and 0 bases from J; junction bases left unmatched: 10.

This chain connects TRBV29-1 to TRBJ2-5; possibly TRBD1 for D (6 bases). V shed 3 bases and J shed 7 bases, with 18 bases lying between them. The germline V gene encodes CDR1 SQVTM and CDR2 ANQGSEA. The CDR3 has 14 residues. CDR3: CSVDVTGSPGTQYF. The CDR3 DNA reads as TGCAGCGTTGATGTCACAGGGTCGCCGGGGACCCAGTACTTC. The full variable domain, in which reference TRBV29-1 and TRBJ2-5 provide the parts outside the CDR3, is SAVISQKPSRDICQRGTSLTIQCQVDSQVTMMFWYRQQPGQSLTLIATANQGSEATYESGFVIDKFPISRPNLTFSTLTVSNMSPEDSSIYLCSVDVTGSPGTQYFGPGTRLLVL.

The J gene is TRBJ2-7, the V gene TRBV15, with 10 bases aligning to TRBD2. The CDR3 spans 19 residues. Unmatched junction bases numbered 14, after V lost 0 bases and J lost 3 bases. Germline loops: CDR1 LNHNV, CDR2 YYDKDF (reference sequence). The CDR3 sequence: CATSRDLIKREGQGYEQYF. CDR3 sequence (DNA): TGTGCCACCAGCAGAGATCTGATCAAGCGGGAGGGCCAAGGCTACGAGCAGTACTTC.

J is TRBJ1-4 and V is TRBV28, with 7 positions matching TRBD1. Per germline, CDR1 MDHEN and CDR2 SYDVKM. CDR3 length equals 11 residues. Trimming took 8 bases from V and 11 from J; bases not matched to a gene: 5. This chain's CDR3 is CASLTGRKLFF. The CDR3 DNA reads TGTGCCAGCCTGACAGGGAGGAAACTGTTTTTT.

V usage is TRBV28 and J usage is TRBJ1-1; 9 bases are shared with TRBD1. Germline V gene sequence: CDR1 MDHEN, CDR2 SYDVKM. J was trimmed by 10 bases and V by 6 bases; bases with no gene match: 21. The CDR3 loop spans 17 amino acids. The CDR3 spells CASSTTRTGGARGRAFF. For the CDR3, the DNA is TGTGCCAGCAGCACCACAAGAACAGGGGGCGCGAGAGGGAGAGCTTTCTTT.

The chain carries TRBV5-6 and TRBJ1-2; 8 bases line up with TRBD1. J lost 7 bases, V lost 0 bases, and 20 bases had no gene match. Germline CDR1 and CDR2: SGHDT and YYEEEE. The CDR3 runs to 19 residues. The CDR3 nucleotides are TGTGCCAGCAGCTTGGTGGGACAGGAGCTCACAAATGGTAGAGGTGGCTACACCTTC. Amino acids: CASSLVGQELTNGRGGYTF.

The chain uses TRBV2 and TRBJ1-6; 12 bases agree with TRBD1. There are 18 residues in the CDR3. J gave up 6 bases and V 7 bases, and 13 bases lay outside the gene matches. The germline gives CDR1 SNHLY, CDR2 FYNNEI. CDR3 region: CASIPGQGAFGSNSPLHF. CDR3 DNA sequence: TGTGCCAGCATTCCGGGACAGGGGGCGTTCGGGTCTAATTCACCCCTCCACTTT.

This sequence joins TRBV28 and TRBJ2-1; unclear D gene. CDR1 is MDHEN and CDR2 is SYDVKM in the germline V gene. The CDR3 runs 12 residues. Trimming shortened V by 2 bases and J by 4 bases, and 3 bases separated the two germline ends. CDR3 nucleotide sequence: TGTGCCAGCAGTTTAGAGTACAATGAGCAGTTCTTC. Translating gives CASSLEYNEQFF.

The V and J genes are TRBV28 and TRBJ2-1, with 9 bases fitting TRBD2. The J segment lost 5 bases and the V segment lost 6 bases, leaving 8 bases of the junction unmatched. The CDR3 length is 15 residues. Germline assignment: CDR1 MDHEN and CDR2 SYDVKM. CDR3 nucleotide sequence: TGTGCCAGCAGGACGCGGGAGGGCCTGAACAATGAGCAGTTCTTC. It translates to CASRTREGLNNEQFF.

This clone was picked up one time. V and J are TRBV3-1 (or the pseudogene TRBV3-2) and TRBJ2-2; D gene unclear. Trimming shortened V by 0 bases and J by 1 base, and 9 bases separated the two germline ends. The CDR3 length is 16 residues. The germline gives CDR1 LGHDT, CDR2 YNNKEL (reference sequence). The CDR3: CASSQERMRNTGELFF. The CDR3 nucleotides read TGTGCCAGCAGCCAAGAGAGGATGAGGAACACCGGGGAGCTGTTTTTT.

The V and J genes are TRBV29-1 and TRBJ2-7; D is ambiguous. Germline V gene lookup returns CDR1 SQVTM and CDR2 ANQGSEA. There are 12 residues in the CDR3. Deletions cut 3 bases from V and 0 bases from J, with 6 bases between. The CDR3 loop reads CSVEIDSYEQYF. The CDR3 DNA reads TGCAGCGTTGAGATAGACTCCTACGAGCAGTACTTC.

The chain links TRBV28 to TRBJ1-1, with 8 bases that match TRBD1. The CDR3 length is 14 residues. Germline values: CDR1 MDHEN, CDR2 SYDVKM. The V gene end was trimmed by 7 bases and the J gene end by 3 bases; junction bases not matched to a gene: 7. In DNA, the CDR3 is TGTGCCAGCACCAATCCGGACAGGGACACTGAAGCTTTCTTT. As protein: CASTNPDRDTEAFF.

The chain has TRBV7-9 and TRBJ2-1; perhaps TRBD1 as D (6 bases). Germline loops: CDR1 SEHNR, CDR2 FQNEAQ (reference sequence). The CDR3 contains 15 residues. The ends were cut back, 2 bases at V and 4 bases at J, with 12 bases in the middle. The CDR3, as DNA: TGTGCCAGCAGCTTAAGGCAGGGGTCTTACAATGAGCAGTTCTTC. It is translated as CASSLRQGSYNEQFF.

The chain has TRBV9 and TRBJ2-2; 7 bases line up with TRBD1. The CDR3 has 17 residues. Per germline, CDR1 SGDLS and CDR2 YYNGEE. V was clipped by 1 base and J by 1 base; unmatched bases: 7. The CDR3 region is CASSVSAQGVNTGELFF. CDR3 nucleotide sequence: TGTGCCAGCAGCGTATCCGCGCAGGGGGTGAACACCGGGGAGCTGTTTTTT.

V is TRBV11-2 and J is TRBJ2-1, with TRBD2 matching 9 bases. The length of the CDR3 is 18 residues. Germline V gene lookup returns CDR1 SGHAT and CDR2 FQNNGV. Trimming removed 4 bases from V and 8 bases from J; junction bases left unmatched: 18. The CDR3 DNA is TGTGCCAGCAGCTCGCTCTTTCGAGGCGGGAGGGCACCGGATGAGCAGTTCTTC. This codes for CASSSLFRGGRAPDEQFF.